What follows is one T cell receptor (beta chain) and its context. Its antigen is as yet unknown. This entry is derived from a study of cytomegalovirus exposure and HLA in healthy donors. Study details: Roughly 170 million T cells yielded under 130 million unique TCR beta sequences in earlier analysis. A preliminary data release comprised 91 million or so unique TCRs obtained from HLA-typed donors.

Findings and caveats of the study: Looking again later, the authors saw that most CMV-associated TCR beta chains seemed HLA-restricted. Most observed TCR sequences were rare, whereas some public TCRs were detected in many donors.

The J segment lost 3 bases and the V segment lost 5 bases, leaving 6 bases of the junction unmatched. The CDR3 contains 15 residues. Germline V gene sequence: CDR1 SGHNT, CDR2 YENEEA. It was with 60 Vbeta and 13 Jbeta primers that the PCR ran. Measured with immunoSEQ multiplex PCR; TCRdb has only the in-frame clones, and not every one. In the table there are some 160,000 clones, over 70% of which are singletons. The chain links TRBV11-3 to TRBJ2-1, with 8 positions matching TRBD2. Sequencing was done on a sample of PBMCs. This TCR was sampled from a man aged 50 or older in good health and CMV-seropositive. For the CDR3, the DNA is TGTGCCAGCAGCCTCGGGGGGGCAGGCTACAATGAGCAGTTCTTC. Its protein is CASSLGGAGYNEQFF.